What follows are 23 T cell receptor beta chains derived from one specimen sequenced in a study of radiation and T cells in renal cell carcinoma. The table came from immunoSEQ multiplex PCR; TCRdb's copy has only in-frame clones and leaves some out. The sample lists approximately 150,000 clones, about 87% occurring once. Time point here: baseline pretreatment blood. The treatment denotes: 15 Gy SBRT to primary tumor, nephrectomy 4 weeks later. The sample here was blood, taken from a patient whose treatment included radiotherapy and nephrectomy. These receptors were taken from a woman aged 70-85 years with renal cell carcinoma.

J is TRBJ1-1 and V is TRBV6-6, with D hard to call. This CDR3 spans 14 amino acids. Trimming cost V 8 bases and J 8 bases, with 21 bases left between them. The germline V gene encodes CDR1 MNHNY and CDR2 SVGAGI (reference sequence). The CDR3 DNA reads as TGTGCCAGCGGGCCGACCGCCTTCCCGCCAGAAGCTTTCTTT. As protein: CASGPTAFPPEAFF.

The rearrangement uses TRBV19 and TRBJ1-3; unclear D gene. V lost 6 bases, J lost 4 bases, and 13 bases lay in between. The CDR3 extends over 14 amino acids. Germline V lookup: CDR1 LNHDA, CDR2 SQIVND (reference sequence). This CDR3 reads CASSRREEGNTIYF. In DNA form, the CDR3 reads TGTGCCAGTAGCCGACGGGAAGAAGGAAACACCATATATTTT. Filled out from reference TRBV19 and TRBJ1-3, the complete variable domain reads DGGITQSPKYLFRKEGQNVTLSCEQNLNHDAMYWYRQDPGQGLRLIYYSQIVNDFQKGDIAEGYSVSREKKESFPLTVTSAQKNPTAFYLCASSRREEGNTIYFGEGSWLTVV.

The V call is TRBV5-4, the J call TRBJ2-2; the D gene is possibly TRBD2 (5 bases). The CDR3 has 13 residues. The ends were cut back, 3 bases at V and 7 bases at J, with 10 bases in the middle. Germline loops: CDR1 SGHNT, CDR2 YYREEE (reference sequence). CDR3 sequence (DNA): TGTGCCAGCAGCTCCTGGGAGCACGGGGAGCTGTTTTTT. This translates into CASSSWEHGELFF.

This chain joins TRBV19 and TRBJ1-3, with 7 bases identical to TRBD1. The CDR3 totals 14 residues. CDR1 is LNHDA and CDR2 is SQIVND in the germline V gene (reference sequence). Germline trimming cut 4 bases from V and 1 base from J; bases unmatched to any gene: 1. In nucleotides, the CDR3 is TGTGCCAGTAGTAACAGGGGATCTGGAAACACCATATATTTT. Its translation is CASSNRGSGNTIYF.

The rearrangement links TRBV4-1 to TRBJ2-2, with 8 bases fitting TRBD1. After removal of 4 bases from V and 8 bases from J, the junction contained 9 bases not matched to a gene. The CDR3 is 15 residues long. Germline V gene lookup returns CDR1 MGHRA and CDR2 YSYEKL. The CDR3 DNA is TGCGCCAGCAGCCGCGCGGACAGGGAGTCGGGGGAGCTGTTTTTT. This sequence encodes CASSRADRESGELFF.

This chain links TRBV11-3 with TRBJ2-3; 11 positions match TRBD2. The CDR3 is made up of 16 amino acids. Losses at the gene ends were 5 bases for V and 1 base for J; bases not matched to a gene: 5. CDR1 is SGHNT, CDR2 YENEEA, per germline. Written as DNA, the CDR3 is TGTGCCAGCAGCATACTAGCGGGGGCCCGCACAGATACGCAGTATTTT. Its protein is CASSILAGARTDTQYF.

The chain is built from TRBV19 and TRBJ1-5; 9 nucleotides agree with TRBD1. The V and J ends lost 5 bases and 6 bases, in that order; junction bases with no gene match: 17. This CDR3 spans 18 amino acids. The germline gives CDR1 LNHDA, CDR2 SQIVND (reference sequence). CDR3 protein: CASSLPLFRDRVGQPQHF. CDR3 bases: TGTGCCAGTAGTCTTCCTCTCTTTCGGGACAGGGTAGGTCAGCCCCAGCATTTT.

The chain carries TRBV29-1 and TRBJ1-4; D is perhaps TRBD1 (5 bases). V lost 4 bases to trimming and J lost 3 bases, with 12 bases between them. From germline, CDR1 is SQVTM and CDR2 ANQGSEA. The CDR3 has 14 amino acids. The CDR3 sequence: CSVGGGRSNEKLFF. The CDR3 nucleotides read TGCAGCGTTGGGGGGGGACGGTCTAATGAAAAACTGTTTTTT.

V is TRBV19 and J is TRBJ2-3; 10 bases fit TRBD1. V gave up 5 bases and J gave up 6 bases; unmatched junction bases: 8. This CDR3 spans 15 amino acids. Germline CDR1 is LNHDA and CDR2 is SQIVND (reference sequence). The CDR3 protein is CASSSRDRGTDTQYF. CDR3 DNA sequence: TGTGCCAGTAGTTCCCGGGACAGGGGAACCGATACGCAGTATTTT. The full variable domain, with the rest looked up from reference TRBV19 and TRBJ2-3, is DGGITQSPKYLFRKEGQNVTLSCEQNLNHDAMYWYRQDPGQGLRLIYYSQIVNDFQKGDIAEGYSVSREKKESFPLTVTSAQKNPTAFYLCASSSRDRGTDTQYFGPGTRLTVL.

The chain employs TRBV7-9 and TRBJ2-7; D possibly corresponds to TRBD1 (6 bases). From germline, CDR1 is SEHNR and CDR2 FQNEAQ (reference sequence). The CDR3 consists of 14 residues. V was cut by 1 base and J by 7 bases, with 14 bases left in between. The CDR3 reads CASSLGQAYREQYF. The CDR3 nucleotides are TGTGCCAGCAGCTTAGGACAGGCCTATCGGGAGCAGTACTTC.

The chain couples TRBV5-1 to TRBJ2-3; the match to TRBD1 covers 8 bases. The CDR3 is 15 residues long. Germline V gene sequence: CDR1 SGHRS, CDR2 YFSETQ. The ends lost 5 bases at V and 2 bases at J; junction bases unmatched: 7. The CDR3 reads CASRLTGGYTDTQYF. The CDR3 DNA follows: TGCGCCAGCAGGCTCACAGGGGGGTACACAGATACGCAGTATTTT.

V usage is TRBV7-6 and J usage is TRBJ2-1; 9 bases line up with TRBD1. The CDR3 spans 14 residues. Per the germline V gene, CDR1 is SGHVS and CDR2 is FNYEAQ. V shed 6 bases and J 3 bases; nucleotides not matched to a gene: 3. The CDR3 region is CASSLGQGYNEQFF. In DNA form, the CDR3 reads TGTGCCAGCAGTTTGGGACAGGGCTACAATGAGCAGTTCTTC.

This clone was seen a few times. The CDR3 here is CASSSRGGADTGELFF. CDR3 bases: TGTGCCAGTAGCAGTCGCGGGGGCGCCGACACCGGGGAGCTGTTTTTT. The chain joins TRBV19 to TRBJ2-2, with a weak D call TRBD2 (7 bases). CDR3 length: 16 residues. V was pared by 6 bases and J by 3 bases, with 17 bases between. Germline assignment: CDR1 LNHDA and CDR2 SQIVND (reference sequence).

Details on this clone: Compared with germline, one end of the junction differs, possibly owing to a read error. The rearrangement uses TRBV19 and TRBJ2-1; D tentatively reads TRBD1 or TRBD2 (5 bases each). The CDR3 contains 17 residues. Per the germline V gene, CDR1 is LNHDA and CDR2 is SQIVND (reference sequence). CDR3 protein: CASSLDSVTSSYNEQFF. For the CDR3, the DNA is TGTGCCAGTAGTTTAGACAGTGTTACTAGCTCCTACAATGAGCAGTTCTTC.

Concerning this clone: An end of the junction differs from the germline gene, which may be a read error. This chain links TRBV5-1 with TRBJ2-5, with D possibly TRBD2 on 6 matching bases. Germline V gives CDR1 SGHRS, CDR2 YFSETQ. This CDR3 comprises 14 residues. The CDR3 loop is CVSSFGGSQETQYF. Written as DNA, the CDR3 is TGCGTCAGCAGCTTCGGGGGTTCCCAAGAGACCCAGTACTTC.

This chain connects TRBV30 to TRBJ1-4; D not resolved. Germline CDR1 is GTSNPN and CDR2 is SVGIG (reference sequence). V was pared by 1 base and J by 8 bases, with 8 bases between. The CDR3 runs to 12 residues. The CDR3 region has the DNA TGTGCCTGGAGTGGAGGAGGGGAAAAACTGTTTTTT. This translates into CAWSGGGEKLFF.

The gene calls are TRBV7-3 and TRBJ2-7; D might be TRBD1 (5 bases). The germline CDR1 and CDR2 sequences are SGHTA and FQGTGA. CDR3 size: 13 residues. The V and J ends lost 1 base and 6 bases respectively, with 10 bases between them. CDR3 nucleotides: TGTGCCAGCAGCTTAAACAGGAAAGGCGAGCAGTACTTC. Amino acids: CASSLNRKGEQYF.

The V gene is TRBV9, the J gene TRBJ2-7, with D tentatively TRBD2 (7 bases). Trimming took 4 bases from V and 0 from J, leaving 14 bases between them. Germline V gene sequence: CDR1 SGDLS, CDR2 YYNGEE. CDR3 length: 15 amino acids. The CDR3 nucleotides are TGTGCCAGCAGCTCGACGGGGGGCCCCTCCTACGAGCAGTACTTC. Translating gives CASSSTGGPSYEQYF.

This chain connects TRBV18 to TRBJ2-6; 13 positions match TRBD2. The germline CDR1 and CDR2 sequences are KGHSH and LQKENI. V was pared by 5 bases and J by 4 bases, with 5 bases of the junction left unmatched. The CDR3 consists of 17 residues. CDR3 in DNA: TGTGCCAGCTCATCGGGACTAGCGGGGTACGGGGCCAACGTCCTGACTTTC. Protein product: CASSSGLAGYGANVLTF.

V and J are TRBV19 and TRBJ1-5; 7 bases are shared with TRBD1. Trimming cost V 7 bases and J 7 bases; bases outside gene matches: 10. CDR3 length equals 14 residues. CDR1 LNHDA and CDR2 SQIVND come from the germline V gene (reference sequence). The CDR3 loop is CASTTTGARQPQHF. CDR3 bases: TGTGCCAGTACTACCACAGGGGCAAGGCAGCCCCAGCATTTT.

The chain is built from TRBV4-3 and TRBJ1-1; D perhaps matches TRBD1 (6 bases). Trimming left V 0 bases short and J 1 base short, with 9 bases between. The CDR3 covers 15 residues. Germline V lookup: CDR1 LGHNA, CDR2 YSLEER. CDR3 residues: CASSQETGTNTEAFF. CDR3 in DNA: TGCGCCAGCAGCCAAGAAACAGGGACGAACACTGAAGCTTTCTTT.

V usage is TRBV6-1 and J usage is TRBJ1-1, with unresolved D. V gave up 5 bases and J gave up 1 base, with 8 bases separating them. This CDR3 is 13 amino acids long. Germline lookup yields CDR1 MNHNS and CDR2 SASEGT. CDR3 in DNA: TGTGCCAGCAGTTTCAACAGGAACACTGAAGCTTTCTTT. Its protein product is CASSFNRNTEAFF.

In its sample, this clone was seen once. The chain recombines TRBV6-1 with TRBJ1-2; the match to TRBD1 covers 8 bases. Germline V gives CDR1 MNHNS, CDR2 SASEGT. V gave up 3 bases and J gave up 7 bases; unmatched junction bases: 1. The CDR3 is 12 amino acids. CDR3: CASSEGQAGYTF. The DNA for the CDR3 is TGTGCCAGCAGTGAGGGACAGGCTGGCTACACCTTC.